These 13 T cell receptor beta chains came from one sample sequenced in a study of radiotherapy plus CTLA-4 blockade in lung cancer. The assay was immunoSEQ multiplex PCR, and TCRdb's table has in-frame clones only and misses some. The table includes some 110,000 clones, more than 70% detected once. Material: peripheral blood, obtained from a patient treated with radiotherapy plus ipilimumab. Receptors originate from a human donor with non-small cell lung cancer that progressed on radiotherapy plus ipilimumab. Some clones in this sample may be carry-over from other donors' samples.

This clone was detected only once. This chain links TRBV5-1 with TRBJ2-5; 7 bases are shared with TRBD2. CDR3 length: 15 amino acids. The junction had 5 bases not matched to a gene; V was cut back by 1 base and J by 2 bases. CDR1 and CDR2 from the germline V gene are SGHRS and YFSETQ. CDR3 loop: CASSLSIGGQETQYF. Written as DNA, the CDR3 is TGCGCCAGCAGCTTGAGTATCGGGGGGCAAGAGACCCAGTACTTC.

The gene calls are TRBV19 and TRBJ1-1; 9 bases agree with TRBD1. The CDR3 runs 17 residues. Germline assignment: CDR1 LNHDA and CDR2 SQIVND (reference sequence). The V segment lost 6 bases and the J segment 0 bases; nucleotides outside the gene matches: 11. This CDR3 is CASSPTGGLFMNTEAFF. Written as DNA, the CDR3 is TGTGCCAGTAGCCCTACAGGGGGCCTTTTTATGAACACTGAAGCTTTCTTT.

The V call is TRBV7-2, the J call TRBJ1-2; D is perhaps TRBD1 (6 bases). Germline V lookup: CDR1 SGHTA, CDR2 FQGNSA. The length of the CDR3 is 17 residues. The V gene lost 4 bases and the J gene lost 2 bases, with 20 bases spanning the gap. The CDR3 DNA reads TGTGCCAGCAGCTCCTCACCGGGGACATCGGGAAACTATGGCTACACCTTC. Protein: CASSSSPGTSGNYGYTF.

The chain recombines TRBV29-1 with TRBJ1-1, with D perhaps TRBD1 (5 bases). The CDR3 has 15 residues. The germline V and J ends were trimmed by 7 bases and 5 bases, with 23 bases remaining between them. Germline CDR1 and CDR2: SQVTM and ANQGSEA. CDR3 protein: CSAPRGLTGSTEAFF. The CDR3 DNA reads TGCAGCGCCCCACGGGGCCTCACTGGAAGTACTGAAGCTTTCTTT.

V gene TRBV2 combines with J gene TRBJ1-5; D remains unclear. V gave up 6 bases and J gave up 0 bases, with 6 bases separating them. There are 13 residues in the CDR3. CDR1 is SNHLY, CDR2 FYNNEI, per germline. The CDR3, as DNA: TGTGCCAGCAGCGCTAATAGCAATCAGCCCCAGCATTTT. It specifies CASSANSNQPQHF.

The genes are TRBV6-1 and TRBJ1-2; D is unclear. The CDR3 loop spans 15 amino acids. The germline CDR1 and CDR2 sequences are MNHNS and SASEGT. Trimming shortened V by 4 bases and J by 4 bases, and 16 bases separated the two germline ends. CDR3 bases: TGTGCCAGCAGTGTCGGGCCAATAGCTGGCTATGGCTACACCTTC. Translation: CASSVGPIAGYGYTF.

V is TRBV9 and J is TRBJ1-1, with D unclear. The V end was cut by 2 bases, the J end by 4 bases, with 9 bases between. The germline CDR1 and CDR2 sequences are SGDLS and YYNGEE. The CDR3 extends over 13 amino acids. CDR3 amino acids: CASSVHSGTEAFF. The CDR3, as DNA: TGTGCCAGCAGCGTTCACAGCGGCACTGAAGCTTTCTTT.

This rearrangement joins TRBV30 to TRBJ2-3; D not resolved. This CDR3 is built from 12 residues. The V gene's germline CDR1 is GTSNPN and CDR2 SVGIG (reference sequence). The V gene lost 2 bases and the J gene lost 8 bases, with 11 bases spanning the gap. The CDR3 loop reads CAWSSVPGTQYF. The CDR3 region has the DNA TGTGCCTGGAGTTCGGTCCCGGGTACGCAGTATTTT.

The J gene is TRBJ2-1, the V gene TRBV7-3, with 9 nucleotides matching TRBD2. V trimming: 3 bases; J trimming: 4 bases; junction bases outside the gene matches: 4. The length of the CDR3 is 15 residues. Germline values: CDR1 SGHTA, CDR2 FQGTGA. CDR3 protein: CASSFSGGYYNEQFF. The CDR3 DNA is TGTGCCAGCAGCTTTAGCGGGGGCTATTACAATGAGCAGTTCTTC.

The genes are TRBV5-1 and TRBJ1-1, with D possibly matching TRBD1 (6 bases). The V gene's germline CDR1 is SGHRS and CDR2 YFSETQ. The CDR3 runs to 15 residues. Trimming stripped 2 bases from V and 4 bases from J, with 15 bases between. The DNA of the CDR3 is TGCGCCAGCAGCTTTACTTTACAGGGTAGCACTGAAGCTTTCTTT. Its protein is CASSFTLQGSTEAFF.

The V gene is TRBV4-2, the J gene TRBJ2-3; 7 bases align to TRBD2. The CDR3 totals 19 residues. V shed 0 bases and J 2 bases; nucleotides not matched to a gene: 14. Germline loops: CDR1 LGHNA, CDR2 YNFKEQ. CDR3 DNA: TGTGCCAGCAGCCAAGATATAGTTGCGGGGGTCCTCCACACAGATACGCAGTATTTT. It encodes CASSQDIVAGVLHTDTQYF.

The rearrangement uses TRBV6-5 and TRBJ2-3; possible D gene TRBD1, 5 bases. CDR3 length: 14 amino acids. Germline V gene sequence: CDR1 MNHEY, CDR2 SVGAGI. V was shortened by 7 bases and J by 2 bases, with 13 bases between the two germline ends. CDR3 protein: CASMFGANTDTQYF. DNA of the CDR3: TGTGCCAGCATGTTTGGGGCGAACACAGATACGCAGTATTTT.

The chain has TRBV5-1 and TRBJ2-1; TRBD1 aligns across 7 bases. V was clipped by 8 bases and J by 4 bases; unmatched bases: 9. CDR1 and CDR2 (germline): SGHRS, YFSETQ. The CDR3 consists of 14 residues. The CDR3 sequence: CASSPGQQYNEQFF. Written as DNA, the CDR3 is TGCGCCAGTTCACCGGGACAGCAGTACAATGAGCAGTTCTTC.